Shown below are 13 T cell receptor beta chains from a single sample sequenced in a study of T cell repertoires in cytomegalovirus infection. Via MiXCR, TCRdb re-called the reads, giving one row per CDR3 protein. Here the sample spans over 300,000 distinct CDR3 sequences, approximately 9.5% being singletons. The material sequenced was PBMCs. The receptors were gathered from a human donor in good health (CMV status not recorded). Some clones in this sample may be carry-over from other donors' samples.

The chain uses TRBV20-1 and TRBJ2-1; D is ambiguous. The CDR3 runs 16 residues. Germline V gene sequence: CDR1 DFQATT, CDR2 SNEGSKA (reference sequence). V shed 1 base and J shed 0 bases, with 13 bases lying between them. The CDR3 loop reads CSARGNSLSSYNEQFF. The CDR3 DNA follows: TGCAGTGCTAGAGGCAATAGCCTGAGCTCCTACAATGAGCAGTTCTTC.

This clonotype was picked up a small number of times. This rearrangement joins TRBV28 to TRBJ1-5, with a tentative D call TRBD1 (5 bases). The CDR3 spans 13 residues. Between the trimmed V and J ends, which lost 7 bases and 7 bases, there was a span of 14 bases. The germline V gene encodes CDR1 MDHEN and CDR2 SYDVKM. The CDR3 DNA follows: TGTGCCAGCACCGAAGGAGGGGAACAGCCCCAGCATTTT. Encoded protein: CASTEGGEQPQHF. Based on the CDR3 plus reference TRBV28 and TRBJ1-5, the full variable domain is DVKVTQSSRYLVKRTGEKVFLECVQDMDHENMFWYRQDPGLGLRLIYFSYDVKMKEKGDIPEGYSVSREKKERFSLILESASTNQTSMYLCASTEGGEQPQHFGDGTRLSIL.

This clonotype was observed a few times. The CDR3 DNA reads TGTGCCAGCAGCTCCGGTGTAGACAGGGCGGTCTATGGCTACACCTTC. Protein product: CASSSGVDRAVYGYTF. The V call is TRBV7-4, the J call TRBJ1-2, with TRBD1 matching 7 bases. This CDR3 contains 16 residues. J was trimmed by 4 bases and V by 4 bases; bases with no gene match: 12. Germline V gives CDR1 SGHVT, CDR2 SQSDAQ.

At least ten counts were recorded for this clonotype. This chain connects TRBV7-2 to TRBJ2-7, with 13 nucleotides matching TRBD2. The CDR3 length is 17 residues. J gave up 3 bases and V 1 base, and 6 bases lay outside the gene matches. CDR1 is SGHTA, CDR2 FQGNSA, per germline. CDR3 sequence: CASSLVGTSGEYYEQYF. The CDR3 nucleotides are TGTGCCAGCAGCTTAGTCGGGACTAGCGGGGAATACTACGAGCAGTACTTC.

The V call is TRBV7-2, the J call TRBJ2-5; 8 bases line up with TRBD2. The length of the CDR3 is 14 residues. Germline CDR1 is SGHTA and CDR2 is FQGNSA. With 1 base clipped from V and 6 bases from J, the junction kept 4 bases outside the gene matches. The CDR3 reads CASSLGPSGQTQYF. The CDR3 DNA sequence: TGTGCCAGCAGCTTAGGGCCTAGCGGGCAGACCCAGTACTTC.

This clonotype has a count of ten or more. The V call is TRBV2, the J call TRBJ2-3; TRBD2 aligns across 7 bases. CDR1 SNHLY and CDR2 FYNNEI come from the germline V gene. CDR3 length: 14 amino acids. Germline trimming cut 7 bases from V and 5 bases from J; bases unmatched to any gene: 9. The chain's CDR3 is CASIGLEVGDTQYF. DNA for the CDR3: TGTGCCAGCATAGGACTAGAGGTAGGAGATACGCAGTATTTT.

This clonotype came up a few times. The CDR3 sequence is CSPPRAGATEAFF. The CDR3 DNA reads as TGCAGTCCCCCAAGGGCAGGGGCCACTGAAGCTTTCTTT. The rearrangement joins TRBV20-1 to TRBJ1-1; D may be TRBD1 (6 bases). This CDR3 comprises 13 residues. Trimming pared 8 bases from V and 4 bases from J, leaving 17 bases between. The germline gives CDR1 DFQATT, CDR2 SNEGSKA (reference sequence).

This clonotype was found a few times. This chain joins TRBV20-1 and TRBJ2-7, with 12 bases lining up with TRBD1. Germline trimming cut 0 bases from V and 4 bases from J; bases unmatched to any gene: 7. The CDR3 runs 16 residues. Per the germline V gene, CDR1 is DFQATT and CDR2 is SNEGSKA (reference sequence). CDR3 nucleotide sequence: TGCAGTGCTAGAGATGGAAGGGGACAGGGGGCTTACGAGCAGTACTTC. Translated: CSARDGRGQGAYEQYF.

This clonotype was seen a few times. The rearrangement joins TRBV6-6 to TRBJ2-2; 11 nucleotides align to TRBD2. The germline CDR1 and CDR2 sequences are MNHNY and SVGAGI (reference sequence). There are 17 residues in the CDR3. Germline trimming cut 5 bases from V and 2 bases from J; bases unmatched to any gene: 7. The CDR3 nucleotides are TGTGCCAGCAGTGAGGCTAGCGGGGGGATCAACACCGGGGAGCTGTTTTTT. Amino acid sequence: CASSEASGGINTGELFF.

Only a few counts were recorded for this clonotype. For the CDR3, the DNA is TGCGCCAGCAGTCTGGGGAAGAATGAGCAGTTCTTC. Encoded protein: CASSLGKNEQFF. The rearrangement uses TRBV5-1 and TRBJ2-1; D not resolved. The CDR3 is 12 residues long. The germline CDR1 and CDR2 sequences are SGHRS and YFSETQ. The V end lost 5 bases, the J end lost 7 bases, and 10 bases lay between the germline ends.

In its sample, this clonotype was seen many times. The chain employs TRBV7-8 and TRBJ2-2; TRBD2 aligns across 10 bases. The germline gives CDR1 SGHVS, CDR2 FQNEAQ. The CDR3 spans 17 residues. V was pared by 0 bases and J by 1 base, with 2 bases of the junction left unmatched. CDR3 sequence reads: CASSLARLAGNTGELFF. CDR3 nucleotides: TGTGCCAGCAGCTTAGCGCGACTAGCGGGGAACACCGGGGAGCTGTTTTTT.

V and J are TRBV11-3 and TRBJ2-1, with D tentatively TRBD2 (7 bases). The CDR3 spans 16 residues. V was trimmed by 6 bases and J by 5 bases, leaving 20 bases between them. Per germline, CDR1 SGHNT and CDR2 YENEEA. The CDR3 DNA reads as TGTGCCAGCAGGTGCAGAGGGGGGGGGCGGCACAATGAGCAGTTCTTC. This sequence encodes CASRCRGGGRHNEQFF.

V is TRBV6-1 and J is TRBJ1-2; D is unresolved. This CDR3 comprises 15 residues. V lost 3 bases to trimming and J lost 2 bases, with 13 bases between them. Germline V gene lookup returns CDR1 MNHNS and CDR2 SASEGT. The CDR3: CASSDRERGNYGYTF. CDR3 DNA: TGTGCCAGCAGTGATCGGGAGCGGGGAAACTATGGCTACACCTTC.